Listed below are T cell receptor beta chains from one sample, sequenced in a study of T cell repertoires in cytomegalovirus infection. These receptors' antigens are unknown. One entry per CDR3 protein, called by TCRdb with MiXCR from the reads. The sample records under 500,000 distinct CDR3 sequences, roughly 43% being singletons. Source: cultured PBMCs, taken from culture after CMV antigen stimulation. Source of these receptors: a human donor in good health (CMV status not recorded). Some clones in this sample may be carry-over from other donors' samples. CDR3s include the opening cysteine and the closing phenylalanine or tryptophan. The D gene is left open where the match is weak. Where a row states a size, it is once, few, many or the class of an expanded clone; other rows omit it.

>13|.|TRBV4-2|.|TRBJ2-3
TGTGCCAGCAGCGAGAGAGTTAAAGATACGCAGTATTTT
CASSERVKDTQYF
>15|.|TRBV7-2|.|TRBJ2-1
TGTGCCAGCAGCTTAGTTTTCGGAACCTACAATGAGCAGTTCTTC
CASSLVFGTYNEQFF
>14|.|TRBV4-1|.|TRBJ2-4
TGTGCCAGCAGCGACTCGTATGGCAAAAACATTCAGTACTTC
CASSDSYGKNIQYF
>13|.|TRBV7-4|.|TRBJ2-3
TGTGCCAGCAGCTTACTAGGACGAGATACGCAGTATTTT
CASSLLGRDTQYF
>13|.|TRBV7-2|many|TRBJ2-5
TGTGCCAGCAGCACCCCGGGGTTACGGACCCAGTACTTC
CASSTPGLRTQYF
>18|.|TRBV19|.|TRBJ2-2
TGTGCCAGTACGGTCTTCTTAGGCGGGAAGGGCGGCACCGGGGAGCTGTTTTTT
CASTVFLGGKGGTGELFF
>14|TRBD2|TRBV7-2|few|TRBJ2-1
TGTGCCAGCAGCTTAAGGAGACTAGCGCCTGAGCAGTTCTTC
CASSLRRLAPEQFF
>14|.|TRBV29-1|once|TRBJ2-4
TGCAGCGTTGAAGACCTACTAGCCAAAAACATTCAGTACTTC
CSVEDLLAKNIQYF
>13|.|TRBV6-1|once|TRBJ2-3
TGTGCCAGCAGTGAAGTGCCGCGTGGGACGCAGTATTTT
CASSEVPRGTQYF
>12|.|TRBV2|few|TRBJ2-1
TGTGCCAGCAGGGCGGACAGCGATGAGCAGTTCTTC
CASRADSDEQFF
>13|.|TRBV7-9|few|TRBJ2-1
TGTGCCAGCAACGGGCGGAACTACAATGAGCAGTTCTTC
CASNGRNYNEQFF
>13|TRBD2|TRBV12-5|few|TRBJ2-5
TGTGCTAGTGGTTTCGGGGGGGCAGAGACCCAGTACTTC
CASGFGGAETQYF
>18|.|TRBV7-2|.|TRBJ1-1
TGTGCCAGCAGCTTCCTCCACCTCAGGGTCTGGGACAACACTGAAGCTTTCTTT
CASSFLHLRVWDNTEAFF
>13|.|TRBV11-2|few|TRBJ2-7
TGTGCCAGCACCAAAGACAGACTCTACGAGCAGTACTTC
CASTKDRLYEQYF
>12|.|TRBV29-1|.|TRBJ2-1
TGCAGCGTTGAGAGATTGGCAAATGAGCAGTTCTTC
CSVERLANEQFF
>15|TRBD2|TRBV6-2/TRBV6-3|.|TRBJ2-7
TGTGCCAGCAGAACGGGACTAGCGGGAATCGGCGAGCAGTACTTC
CASRTGLAGIGEQYF
>15|.|TRBV5-4|.|TRBJ2-7
TGTGCCAGCAGCTTGGACGGCAGGGCGCAATACGAGCAGTACTTC
CASSLDGRAQYEQYF
>14|TRBD2|TRBV10-3|few|TRBJ2-3
TGTGCCATCAGGGTTAGCGGGAGCACAGATACGCAGTATTTT
CAIRVSGSTDTQYF
>17|TRBD2|TRBV11-2|.|TRBJ2-7
TGTGCCAGCAGCTGGACTCGGGTAGCGGGAGTAGGGTACGAGCAGTACTTC
CASSWTRVAGVGYEQYF
>14|.|TRBV7-8|.|TRBJ2-1
TGTGCCAGCAGCTTGGGGGATCCCTACAATGAGCAGTTCTTC
CASSLGDPYNEQFF
>17|TRBD2|TRBV5-1|few|TRBJ2-1
TGCGCCAGCAGCTTGGGACTAGCGGTACTCGATTACAATGAGCAGTTCTTC
CASSLGLAVLDYNEQFF
>16|TRBD2|TRBV7-8|.|TRBJ2-5
TGTGCCAGCAGCGGAAGATGGACTAGCGGGCAGAAGACCCAGTACTTC
CASSGRWTSGQKTQYF
>14|TRBD1|TRBV7-2|few|TRBJ1-2
TGTGCCAGCAGCCTAAGGGACAGGGAATATGGCTACACCTTC
CASSLRDREYGYTF
>15|TRBD2|TRBV7-2|many|TRBJ2-1
TGTGCCAGCAGGGCAGCGGGGGGGCCCCACAATGAGCAGTTCTTC
CASRAAGGPHNEQFF
>14|TRBD2|TRBV19|few|TRBJ2-3
TGTGCCAGCACGACTAGCGGGGTCACAGATACGCAGTATTTT
CASTTSGVTDTQYF
>15|.|TRBV7-9|few|TRBJ1-5
TGTGCCAGCAGCTTATATGCGGATAGCAATCAGCCCCAGCATTTT
CASSLYADSNQPQHF
>13|.|TRBV7-2|.|TRBJ1-3
TGTGCCAGCAGCCCGAGGGGGGGGGACACCATATATTTT
CASSPRGGDTIYF
>14|.|TRBV6-6|few|TRBJ2-7
TGTGCCAGCAGTTACCCCGGGATTTCCTACGAGCAGTACTTC
CASSYPGISYEQYF
>14|.|TRBV7-6|.|TRBJ2-1
TGTGCCAGCAGCTTAGTGGGAACAGGGCCAGAGCAGTTCTTC
CASSLVGTGPEQFF
>15|.|TRBV4-3|.|TRBJ2-3
TGCGCCAGCAGACACGCCCGTGGAGAGGCTGATACGCAGTATTTT
CASRHARGEADTQYF
>12|.|TRBV24-1|.|TRBJ2-1
TGTGCCACCAGTGATCCCGCCGGGGGTCAGTTCTTC
CATSDPAGGQFF
>14|TRBD1|TRBV27|few|TRBJ1-6
TGTGCCAGCAGTCTCGACAGGGGGCGTTCACCCCTCCACTTT
CASSLDRGRSPLHF
>14|.|TRBV10-3|few|TRBJ2-7
TGTGCCACCTCAGGGGTCACGTCCCCCTACGAGCAGTACTTC
CATSGVTSPYEQYF
>14|TRBD2|TRBV7-9|few|TRBJ2-5
TGTGCCAGCAGCCCCGCTAGCGGTGCGGAGACCCAGTACTTC
CASSPASGAETQYF
>16|TRBD2|TRBV10-3|.|TRBJ2-7
TGTGCCATCAGTGAGAGTTTAGCGGGAGGGCCCTACGAGCAGTACTTC
CAISESLAGGPYEQYF
>16|.|TRBV4-1|.|TRBJ2-3
TGTGCCAGCAGCCAAGCCCGGGGACCTCGCACAGATACGCAGTATTTT
CASSQARGPRTDTQYF
>15|.|TRBV4-2|.|TRBJ1-5
TGTGCCAGCAGCCAAGATCGACAGACCAATCAGCCCCAGCATTTT
CASSQDRQTNQPQHF
>13|.|TRBV5-5|.|TRBJ2-3
TGTGCCAGCACCGAGGACCTCACAGATACGCAGTATTTT
CASTEDLTDTQYF
>14|TRBD2|TRBV7-6|few|TRBJ2-5
TGTGCCAGCAGCGCCGGGACTAGCTGGGAGACCCAGTACTTC
CASSAGTSWETQYF
>15|.|TRBV7-2|many|TRBJ2-1
TGTGCCAGCAGCTTAGTGGGCCTAATGGGCAATGAGCAGTTCTTC
CASSLVGLMGNEQFF
>12|.|TRBV7-2|.|TRBJ2-7
TGTGCCAGCAGCTCGGACTTCTACGAGCAGTACTTC
CASSSDFYEQYF
>13|TRBD1|TRBV7-2|.|TRBJ2-1
TGTGCCAGCAGCCGCAACAGGGGTGGAGAGCAGTTCTTC
CASSRNRGGEQFF
>15|.|TRBV6-5|.|TRBJ2-3
TGTGCCAGCGGAGGCCTGGGCGCAACCACAGATACGCAGTATTTT
CASGGLGATTDTQYF
>15|TRBD2|TRBV12-3/TRBV12-4|.|TRBJ2-1
TGTGCCAGCAGTGCGGGACTAGTTGGCTACAATGAGCAGTTCTTC
CASSAGLVGYNEQFF
>17|TRBD2|TRBV7-2|.|TRBJ2-1
TGTGCCAGCAGCTCTACCTGGCGGGGAGGGTCCGGCTATGAGCAGTTCTTC
CASSSTWRGGSGYEQFF
>15|TRBD2|TRBV20-1|.|TRBJ2-7
TGCAGTGCTAGAGAGGAAGCGGGGGGGATATACGAGCAGTACTTC
CSAREEAGGIYEQYF
>15|.|TRBV12-3/TRBV12-4|few|TRBJ1-4
TGTGCCAGCAGTTTAAACGGCCCAGGCGGTGAAAAACTGTTTTTT
CASSLNGPGGEKLFF
>14|.|TRBV12-3/TRBV12-4|few|TRBJ1-4
TGTGCCAGCAGGAAGACAGCCTCCAATGAAAAACTGTTTTTT
CASRKTASNEKLFF
>12|.|TRBV12-3/TRBV12-4|.|TRBJ2-3
TGTGCCAGCAGCATACGGACCACGGGGCAGTATTTT
CASSIRTTGQYF
>13|.|TRBV20-1|.|TRBJ2-5
TGCAGTGCCCCCGGCAGCCAGAGGGAGACCCAGTACTTC
CSAPGSQRETQYF
>13|.|TRBV6-1|.|TRBJ1-2
TGTGCCATTGGGGTGGGAGCTAACTATGGCTACACCTTC
CAIGVGANYGYTF
>15|.|TRBV11-2|.|TRBJ1-2
TGTGCCAGCAGCTTAGATCCAACAGGGTACTATGGCTACACCTTC
CASSLDPTGYYGYTF
>14|.|TRBV24-1|once|TRBJ2-1
TGTGCCACCAGTGATTCTCCCCACTACAATGAGCAGTTATTC
CATSDSPHYNEQLF
>14|.|TRBV7-2|.|TRBJ2-3
TGTGCCAGCAGCCGAACCGTCCTGGGGGATACGCAGTATTTT
CASSRTVLGDTQYF
>14|.|TRBV2|.|TRBJ1-6
TGTGCCAGCAGTGGTGGGAGAGAGAATTCACCCCTCCACTTT
CASSGGRENSPLHF
>14|TRBD2|TRBV27|few|TRBJ2-7
TGTGCCAGCAATCCAGCGGGACGCCCCTACGAGCAGTACTTC
CASNPAGRPYEQYF
>16|.|TRBV6-8|.|TRBJ2-4
TGTGCCAGCAGTGGAACAGGGAGGGGAGCCAAAAACATTCAGTACTTC
CASSGTGRGAKNIQYF